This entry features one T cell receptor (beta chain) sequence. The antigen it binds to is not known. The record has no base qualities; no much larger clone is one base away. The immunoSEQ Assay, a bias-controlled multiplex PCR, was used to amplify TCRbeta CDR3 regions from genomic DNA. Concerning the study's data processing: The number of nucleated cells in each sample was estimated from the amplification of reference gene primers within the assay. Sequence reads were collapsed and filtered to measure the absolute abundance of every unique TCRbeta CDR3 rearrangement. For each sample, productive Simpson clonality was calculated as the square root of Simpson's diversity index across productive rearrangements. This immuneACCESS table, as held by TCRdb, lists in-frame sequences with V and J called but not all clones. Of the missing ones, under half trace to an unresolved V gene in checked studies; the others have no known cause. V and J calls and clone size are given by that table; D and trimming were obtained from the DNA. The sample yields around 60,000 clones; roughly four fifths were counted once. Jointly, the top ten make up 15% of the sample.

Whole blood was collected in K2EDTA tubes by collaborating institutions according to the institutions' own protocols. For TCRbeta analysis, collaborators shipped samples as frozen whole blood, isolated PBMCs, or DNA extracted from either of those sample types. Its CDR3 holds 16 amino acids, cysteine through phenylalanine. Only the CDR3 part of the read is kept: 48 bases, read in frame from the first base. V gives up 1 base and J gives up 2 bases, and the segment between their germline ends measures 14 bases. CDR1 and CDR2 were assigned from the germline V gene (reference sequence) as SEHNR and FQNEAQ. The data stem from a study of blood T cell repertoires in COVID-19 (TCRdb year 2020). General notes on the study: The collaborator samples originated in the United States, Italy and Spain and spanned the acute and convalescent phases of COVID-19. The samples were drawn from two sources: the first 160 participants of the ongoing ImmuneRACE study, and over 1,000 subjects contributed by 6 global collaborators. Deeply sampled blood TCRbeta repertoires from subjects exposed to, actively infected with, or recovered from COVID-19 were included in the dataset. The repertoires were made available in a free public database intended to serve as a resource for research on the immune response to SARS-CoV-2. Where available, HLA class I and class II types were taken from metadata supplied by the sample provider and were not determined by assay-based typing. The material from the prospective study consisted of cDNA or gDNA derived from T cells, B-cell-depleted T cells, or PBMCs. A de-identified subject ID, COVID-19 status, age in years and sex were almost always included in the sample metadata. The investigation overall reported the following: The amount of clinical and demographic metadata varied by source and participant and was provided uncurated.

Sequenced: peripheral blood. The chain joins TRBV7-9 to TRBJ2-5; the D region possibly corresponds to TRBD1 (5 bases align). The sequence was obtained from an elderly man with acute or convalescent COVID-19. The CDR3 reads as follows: CASSLGRAGPQETQYF. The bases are TGTGCCAGCAGCTTAGGACGAGCAGGGCCACAAGAGACCCAGTACTTC.